This section outlines one T cell receptor (beta chain) sequence together with its context. The data are from a study of blood T cell repertoires in COVID-19. In the study overall: Researchers got acute and convalescent COVID-19 samples from the United States, Italy and Spain. Nucleic acid was either cDNA or gDNA, and it came from T cells, B-cell-depleted T cells, or PBMCs.

Authors' processing steps: It was from reference gene primer amplification that nucleated cell counts were estimated. Data came from immunoSEQ multiplex PCR; TCRdb stores just in-frame clones and leaves some out. The D gene and trimming were derived from the DNA, and the V and J assignments and clone size from that table. In the table there are about 140,000 clones, around nine tenths of which are singletons. Input material: peripheral blood. The sequence was collected from a man aged 55 to 70 with active or convalescent COVID-19.

CDR3 residues: CASSQDYRGGRWEKLFF. The CDR3 DNA reads as TGCGCCAGCAGCCAAGATTACCGAGGGGGTCGGTGGGAAAAACTGTTTTTT. The chain links TRBV4-3 to TRBJ1-4; possible D gene TRBD1, 6 bases. Germline V lookup: CDR1 LGHNA, CDR2 YSLEER. Deletions cut 0 bases from V and 8 bases from J, with 19 bases between. The CDR3 consists of 17 residues.